This T cell receptor beta chain was sequenced in a study of shared clonotypes between healthy human individuals. Study at large: Participating donors consisted of two women and a few men aged 18 to 49. Three plates each covered CD4 naive and memory; CD8 naive two, CD8 memory one. General observations from the study: Clonotypes shared by all four sorted-subset donors had higher generation probabilities than non-shared clonotypes.

In the case of this clone: Its antigen is unknown.

The germline V and J ends were trimmed by 3 bases and 14 bases, with 11 bases remaining between them. The CDR3 totals 12 residues. Germline CDR1 and CDR2: LNHDA and SQIVND (reference sequence). Only in-frame clones appear in the TCRdb table, and some are missing; sequencing was by immunoSEQ multiplex PCR. The sample has about 1 million clones, about 76% seen once; the top ten hold approximately 1.5%. The gene calls are TRBV19 and TRBJ1-6; possibly TRBD1 for D (5 bases). The sample was memory CD4+ T cells sorted from blood. Subset in this sample: CD45RA-negative fraction. This receptor was identified in a man younger than 30 in good health. The CDR3 reads CASSIGQGALHF. The CDR3 DNA reads TGTGCCAGTAGTATTGGACAAGGTGCCCTCCACTTT.